Here is one T cell receptor beta chain with its context. The target antigen is unknown. This sample is drawn from a study of shared clonotypes between healthy human individuals. Study background: The people who gave samples were a couple of women and three men aged 18 to 49.

Libraries were prepared by immunoSEQ multiplex PCR; TCRdb keeps only in-frame clonotypes and omits some of them. The top ten clones hold about 1.1% of a sample with millions of clones, less than 95% of them seen once. Germline-derived CDR1 and CDR2 are MNHNY and SVGAGI (reference sequence). The junction had 3 bases not matched to a gene; V was cut back by 6 bases and J by 5 bases. The CDR3 length is 13 residues. As defined, naive CD8 cells were CD45RO-negative and positively selected for CCR7, with terminally differentiated effector memory CD45RA+ cells excluded. The study, taken as a whole, reports: Shared clonotypes across all four donors exceeded non-shared ones in generation probability. Across subsets, estimated richness was generally greater for naive than for memory populations.

This chain joins TRBV6-6 and TRBJ2-3, with 9 bases matching TRBD1. Sequenced material: naive CD8+ T cells sorted from blood. This TCR was sampled from a young man in good health. The CDR3 DNA sequence: TGTGCCAGCAGAGGGACAGGGATAGATACGCAGTATTTT. It codes for CASRGTGIDTQYF.